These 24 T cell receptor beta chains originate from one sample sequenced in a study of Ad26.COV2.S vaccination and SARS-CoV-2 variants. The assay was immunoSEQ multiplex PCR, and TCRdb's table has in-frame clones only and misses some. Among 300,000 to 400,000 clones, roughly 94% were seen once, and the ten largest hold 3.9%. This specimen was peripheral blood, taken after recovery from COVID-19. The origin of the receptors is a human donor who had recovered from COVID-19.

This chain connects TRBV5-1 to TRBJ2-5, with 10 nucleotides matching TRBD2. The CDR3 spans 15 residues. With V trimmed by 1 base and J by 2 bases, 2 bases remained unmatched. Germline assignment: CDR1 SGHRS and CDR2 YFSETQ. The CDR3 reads CASSLIAGGQETQYF. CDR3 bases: TGCGCCAGCAGCTTGATAGCGGGGGGACAAGAGACCCAGTACTTC.

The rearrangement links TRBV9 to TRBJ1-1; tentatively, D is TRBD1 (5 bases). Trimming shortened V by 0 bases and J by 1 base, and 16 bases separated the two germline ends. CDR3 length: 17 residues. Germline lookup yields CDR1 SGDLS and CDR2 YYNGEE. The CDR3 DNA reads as TGTGCCAGCAGCGTAGAGGGTGCCTCAGGGACGAACACTGAAGCTTTCTTT. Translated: CASSVEGASGTNTEAFF.

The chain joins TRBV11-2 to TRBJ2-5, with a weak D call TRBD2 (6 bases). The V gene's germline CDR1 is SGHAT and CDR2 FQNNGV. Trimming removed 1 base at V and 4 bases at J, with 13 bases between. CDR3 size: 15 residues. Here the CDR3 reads CASSLARRGRETQYF. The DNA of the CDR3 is TGTGCCAGCAGCTTAGCCAGGCGGGGTCGAGAGACCCAGTACTTC.

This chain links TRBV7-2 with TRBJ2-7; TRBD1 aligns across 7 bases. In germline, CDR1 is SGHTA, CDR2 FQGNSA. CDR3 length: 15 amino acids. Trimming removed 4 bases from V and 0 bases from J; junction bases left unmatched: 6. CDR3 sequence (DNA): TGTGCCAGCAGCTCCGTCAGGGGGAACTCCTACGAGCAGTACTTC. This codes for CASSSVRGNSYEQYF.

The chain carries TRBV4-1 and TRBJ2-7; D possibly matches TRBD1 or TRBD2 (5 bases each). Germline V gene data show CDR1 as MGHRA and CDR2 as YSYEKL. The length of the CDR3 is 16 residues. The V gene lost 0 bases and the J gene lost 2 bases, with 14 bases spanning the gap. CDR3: CASSQDIAWDAYEQYF. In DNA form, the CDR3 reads TGCGCCAGCAGCCAAGATATCGCCTGGGACGCCTACGAGCAGTACTTC.

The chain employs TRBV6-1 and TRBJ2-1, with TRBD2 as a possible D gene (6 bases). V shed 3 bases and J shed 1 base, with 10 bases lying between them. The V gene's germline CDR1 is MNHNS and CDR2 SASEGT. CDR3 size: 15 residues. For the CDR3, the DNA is TGTGCCAGCAGTGAGTGGCGGGAATCCTACAATGAGCAGTTCTTC. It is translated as CASSEWRESYNEQFF.

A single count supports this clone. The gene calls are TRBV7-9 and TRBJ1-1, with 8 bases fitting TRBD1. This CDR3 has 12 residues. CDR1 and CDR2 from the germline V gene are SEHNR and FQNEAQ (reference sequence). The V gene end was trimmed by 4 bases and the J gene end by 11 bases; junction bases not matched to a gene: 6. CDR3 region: CASSSQHRGAFF. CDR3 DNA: TGTGCCAGCAGCTCCCAACACAGGGGGGCTTTCTTT. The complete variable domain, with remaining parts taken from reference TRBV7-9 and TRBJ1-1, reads DTGVSQNPRHKITKRGQNVTFRCDPISEHNRLYWYRQTLGQGPEFLTYFQNEAQLEKSRLLSDRFSAERPKGSFSTLEIQRTEQGDSAMYLCASSSQHRGAFFGQGTRLTVV.

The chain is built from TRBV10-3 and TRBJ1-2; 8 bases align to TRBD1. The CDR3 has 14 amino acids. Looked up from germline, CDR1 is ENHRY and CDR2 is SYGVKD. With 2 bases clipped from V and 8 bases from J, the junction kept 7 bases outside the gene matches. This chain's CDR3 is CAISEDRGRLGYTF. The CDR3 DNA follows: TGTGCCATCAGTGAGGACAGGGGACGACTAGGCTACACCTTC.

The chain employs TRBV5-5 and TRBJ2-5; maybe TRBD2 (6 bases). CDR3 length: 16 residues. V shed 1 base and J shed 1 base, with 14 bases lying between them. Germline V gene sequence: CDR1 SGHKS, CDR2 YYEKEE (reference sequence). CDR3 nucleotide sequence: TGTGCCAGCAGCTTGCATAGCGGCACAACCCAAGAGACCCAGTACTTC. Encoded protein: CASSLHSGTTQETQYF.

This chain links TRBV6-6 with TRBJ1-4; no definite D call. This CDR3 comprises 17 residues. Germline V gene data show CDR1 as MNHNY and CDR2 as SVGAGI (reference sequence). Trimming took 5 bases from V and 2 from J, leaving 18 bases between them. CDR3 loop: CASSPSLRAQTNEKLFF. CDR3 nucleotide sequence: TGTGCCAGCAGTCCATCACTAAGGGCGCAGACTAATGAAAAACTGTTTTTT.

The DNA of the CDR3 is TGTGCCAGCAGCCCCCTGCGGGGACTAAACTATGGCTACACCTTC. Translation gives CASSPLRGLNYGYTF. V and J are TRBV5-4 and TRBJ1-2, with D maybe TRBD1 (5 bases). The V and J ends lost 4 bases and 2 bases respectively, with 15 bases between them. The germline gives CDR1 SGHNT, CDR2 YYREEE (reference sequence). CDR3 length: 15 amino acids.

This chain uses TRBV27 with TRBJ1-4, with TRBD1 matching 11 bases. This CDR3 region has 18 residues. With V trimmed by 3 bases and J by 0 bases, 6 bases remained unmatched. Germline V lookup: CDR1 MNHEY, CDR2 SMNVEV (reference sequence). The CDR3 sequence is CASSFPGTGGSTNEKLFF. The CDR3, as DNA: TGTGCCAGCAGTTTCCCCGGGACAGGGGGTTCAACTAATGAAAAACTGTTTTTT. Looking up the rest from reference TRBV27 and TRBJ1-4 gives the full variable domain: EAQVTQNPRYLITVTGKKLTVTCSQNMNHEYMSWYRQDPGLGLRQIYYSMNVEVTDKGDVPEGYKVSRKEKRNFPLILESPSPNQTSLYFCASSFPGTGGSTNEKLFFGSGTQLSVL.

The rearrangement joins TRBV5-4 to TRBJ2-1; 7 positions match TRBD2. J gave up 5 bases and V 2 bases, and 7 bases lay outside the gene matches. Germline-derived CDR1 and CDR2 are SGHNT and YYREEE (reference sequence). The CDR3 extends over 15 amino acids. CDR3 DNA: TGTGCCAGCAGCTTCAGCGGGGTTAGGGACAATGAGCAGTTCTTC. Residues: CASSFSGVRDNEQFF.

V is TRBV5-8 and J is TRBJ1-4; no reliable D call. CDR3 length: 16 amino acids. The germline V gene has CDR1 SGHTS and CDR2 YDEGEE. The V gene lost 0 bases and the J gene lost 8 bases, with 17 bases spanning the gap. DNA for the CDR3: TGTGCCAGCAGCTTGGTTATAAAGGGATCTGGGGAAAAACTGTTTTTT. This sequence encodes CASSLVIKGSGEKLFF. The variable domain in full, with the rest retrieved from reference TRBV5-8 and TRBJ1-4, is EAGVTQSPTHLIKTRGQQATLRCSPISGHTSVYWYQQALGLGLQFLLWYDEGEERNRGNFPPRFSGRQFPNYSSELNVNALELEDSALYLCASSLVIKGSGEKLFFGSGTQLSVL.

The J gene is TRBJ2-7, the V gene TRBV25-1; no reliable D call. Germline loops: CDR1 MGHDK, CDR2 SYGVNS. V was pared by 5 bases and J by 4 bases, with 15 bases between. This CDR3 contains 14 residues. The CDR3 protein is CASSPSGSLYEQYF. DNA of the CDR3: TGTGCCAGCAGTCCGTCAGGCAGTCTTTACGAGCAGTACTTC.

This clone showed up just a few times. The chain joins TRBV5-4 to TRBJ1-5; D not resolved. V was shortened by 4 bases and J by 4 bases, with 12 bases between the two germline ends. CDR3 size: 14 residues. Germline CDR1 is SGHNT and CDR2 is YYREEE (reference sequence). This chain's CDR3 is CASSPYGENQPQHF. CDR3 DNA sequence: TGTGCCAGCAGCCCCTACGGGGAAAATCAGCCCCAGCATTTT.

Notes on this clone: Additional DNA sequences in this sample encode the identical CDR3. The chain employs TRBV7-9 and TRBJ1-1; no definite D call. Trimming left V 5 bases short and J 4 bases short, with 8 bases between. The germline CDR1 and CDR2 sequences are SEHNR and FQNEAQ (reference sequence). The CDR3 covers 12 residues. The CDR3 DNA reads TGTGCCAGCAGCCTTGGAACCACTGAAGCTTTCTTT. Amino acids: CASSLGTTEAFF.

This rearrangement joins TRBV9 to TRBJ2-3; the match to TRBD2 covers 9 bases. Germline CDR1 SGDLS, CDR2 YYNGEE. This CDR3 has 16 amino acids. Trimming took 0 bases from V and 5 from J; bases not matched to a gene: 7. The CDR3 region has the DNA TGTGCCAGCAGCGTAGCTAGCGGGGCTAGGTTAGATACGCAGTATTTT. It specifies CASSVASGARLDTQYF.

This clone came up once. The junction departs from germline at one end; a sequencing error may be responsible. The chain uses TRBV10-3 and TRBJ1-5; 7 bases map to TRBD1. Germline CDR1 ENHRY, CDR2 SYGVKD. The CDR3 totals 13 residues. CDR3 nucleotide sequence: TGTGCCACCTACAGGGGTGGCAATCGGCCCCAGCATTTT. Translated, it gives CATYRGGNRPQHF.

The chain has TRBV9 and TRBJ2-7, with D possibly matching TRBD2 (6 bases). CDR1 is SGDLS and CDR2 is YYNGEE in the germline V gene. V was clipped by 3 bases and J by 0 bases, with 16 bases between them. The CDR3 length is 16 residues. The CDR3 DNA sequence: TGTGCCAGCAGCGCGCACGGGGGTCATCCCTCCTACGAGCAGTACTTC. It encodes CASSAHGGHPSYEQYF.

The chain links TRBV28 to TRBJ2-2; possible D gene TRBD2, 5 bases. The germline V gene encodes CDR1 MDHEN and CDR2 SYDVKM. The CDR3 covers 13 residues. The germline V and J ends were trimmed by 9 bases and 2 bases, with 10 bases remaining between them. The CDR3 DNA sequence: TGTGCCAGTGAACGGGAAAACACCGGGGAGCTGTTTTTT. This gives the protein CASERENTGELFF.

The CDR3 sequence is CASSQDQGIEAFF. The DNA of the CDR3 is TGTGCCAGCAGCCAAGATCAGGGGATTGAAGCTTTCTTT. The chain joins TRBV3-1 (or the pseudogene TRBV3-2) to TRBJ1-1; TRBD1 might be the D (6 bases). The V and J ends lost 0 bases and 7 bases respectively, with 9 bases between them. Germline CDR1 is LGHDT and CDR2 is YNNKEL (reference sequence). The length of the CDR3 is 13 residues.

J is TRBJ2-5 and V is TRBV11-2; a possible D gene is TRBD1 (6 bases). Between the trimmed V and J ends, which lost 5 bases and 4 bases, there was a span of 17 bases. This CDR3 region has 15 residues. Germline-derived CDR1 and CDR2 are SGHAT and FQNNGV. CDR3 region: CASSLQDSWGETQYF. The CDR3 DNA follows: TGTGCCAGCAGCCTCCAGGACAGTTGGGGAGAGACCCAGTACTTC.

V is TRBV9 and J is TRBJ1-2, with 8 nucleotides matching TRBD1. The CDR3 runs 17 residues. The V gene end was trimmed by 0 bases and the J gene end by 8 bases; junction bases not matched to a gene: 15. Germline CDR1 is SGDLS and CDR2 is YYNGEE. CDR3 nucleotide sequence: TGTGCCAGCAGCGTAGGGGGGCAGGGGGCGCGAGTTAACGGCTACACCTTC. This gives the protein CASSVGGQGARVNGYTF.